The source of this TCR beta chain is a study of T cell repertoires in cytomegalovirus infection. A remark on this clonotype: Antigen unknown.

TCRdb reprocessed the reads with MiXCR, giving one entry per CDR3 protein. The profile shows about 890,000 distinct CDR3 sequences, around 32% of them singletons. Findings of the study overall: Identification of carriers of CMV plus the relevant HLA was achieved through cumulative public TCR beta family frequency.

Germline-derived CDR1 and CDR2 are MDHEN and SYDVKM. Trimming took 5 bases from V and 1 from J, leaving 15 bases between them. The CDR3 spans 15 residues. This sequence joins TRBV28 and TRBJ2-7; D could derive from TRBD1 or TRBD2 (5 bases each). The material was cultured CD8+ T cells from PBMCs, obtained from culture after CMV antigen stimulation. This receptor was identified in a human donor in good health (CMV status not recorded). Some clones in this sample may be carry-over from other donors' samples. CDR3 in DNA: TGTGCCAGCAGTCTCACGTGGGACGGATCCTACGAGCAGTACGTC. Protein sequence: CASSLTWDGSYEQYV.